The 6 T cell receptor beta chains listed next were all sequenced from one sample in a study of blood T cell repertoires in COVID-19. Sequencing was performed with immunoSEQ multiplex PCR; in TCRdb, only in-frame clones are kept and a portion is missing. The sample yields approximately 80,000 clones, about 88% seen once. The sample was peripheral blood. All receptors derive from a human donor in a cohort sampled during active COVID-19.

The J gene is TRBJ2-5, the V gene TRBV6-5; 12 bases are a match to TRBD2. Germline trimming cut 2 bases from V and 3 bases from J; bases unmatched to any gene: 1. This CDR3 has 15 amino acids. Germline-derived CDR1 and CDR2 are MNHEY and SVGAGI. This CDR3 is CASSYGLAGKETQYF. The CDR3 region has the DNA TGTGCCAGCAGTTACGGACTAGCGGGAAAAGAGACCCAGTACTTC.

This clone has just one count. The CDR3 protein is CASSPFGRNTDTQYF. CDR3 in DNA: TGTGCCAGCAGCCCATTTGGGCGTAACACAGATACGCAGTATTTT. The chain carries TRBV2 and TRBJ2-3; D call uncertain. The CDR3 extends over 15 amino acids. V was clipped by 6 bases and J by 2 bases, with 15 bases between them. Germline values: CDR1 SNHLY, CDR2 FYNNEI.

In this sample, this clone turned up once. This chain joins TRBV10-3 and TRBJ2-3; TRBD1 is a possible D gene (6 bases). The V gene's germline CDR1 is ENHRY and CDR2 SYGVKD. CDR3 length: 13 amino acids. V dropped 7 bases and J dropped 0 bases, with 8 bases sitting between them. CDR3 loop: CAINTGSTDTQYF. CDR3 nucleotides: TGTGCCATCAATACAGGGAGCACAGATACGCAGTATTTT.

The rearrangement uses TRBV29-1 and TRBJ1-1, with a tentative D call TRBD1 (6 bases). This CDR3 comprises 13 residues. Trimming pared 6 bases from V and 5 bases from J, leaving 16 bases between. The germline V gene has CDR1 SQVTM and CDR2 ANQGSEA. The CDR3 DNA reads TGCAGCGTCGTCCAAGGGGGAGGGACTGAAGCTTTCTTT. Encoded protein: CSVVQGGGTEAFF.

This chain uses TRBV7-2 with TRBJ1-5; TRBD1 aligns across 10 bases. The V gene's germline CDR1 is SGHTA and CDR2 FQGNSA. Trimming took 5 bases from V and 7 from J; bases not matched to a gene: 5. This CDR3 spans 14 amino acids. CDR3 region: CASSLGQGVQPQHF. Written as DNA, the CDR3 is TGTGCCAGCAGCCTCGGACAGGGGGTCCAGCCCCAGCATTTT.

CDR3 sequence: CAIRGTGVGELFF. In nucleotides, the CDR3 is TGTGCCATCAGGGGAACAGGGGTCGGGGAGCTGTTTTTT. The chain recombines TRBV10-3 with TRBJ2-2, with TRBD1 identical over 7 bases. V was clipped by 6 bases and J by 7 bases; unmatched bases: 5. The germline CDR1 and CDR2 sequences are ENHRY and SYGVKD. This CDR3 comprises 13 residues.